This T cell receptor beta chain was identified during a study of blood T cell repertoires in COVID-19. Across the study: Acute-phase and convalescent COVID-19 samples originated in the United States, Italy and Spain.

Sequencing was performed with immunoSEQ multiplex PCR; in TCRdb, only in-frame clones are kept and a portion is missing. The table includes roughly 60,000 clones, around 83% detected once. The receptor comes from a man in his fifties with COVID-19, enrolled during active disease. What was sequenced was peripheral blood.

The CDR3: CASRRGSGETQYF. As DNA, the CDR3 is TGCGCCAGCCGCCGGGGATCGGGAGAGACCCAGTACTTC. The chain links TRBV5-1 to TRBJ2-5, with D maybe TRBD2 (5 bases). The CDR3 runs to 13 residues. V was clipped by 7 bases and J by 4 bases, with 14 bases between them. Germline values: CDR1 SGHRS, CDR2 YFSETQ.